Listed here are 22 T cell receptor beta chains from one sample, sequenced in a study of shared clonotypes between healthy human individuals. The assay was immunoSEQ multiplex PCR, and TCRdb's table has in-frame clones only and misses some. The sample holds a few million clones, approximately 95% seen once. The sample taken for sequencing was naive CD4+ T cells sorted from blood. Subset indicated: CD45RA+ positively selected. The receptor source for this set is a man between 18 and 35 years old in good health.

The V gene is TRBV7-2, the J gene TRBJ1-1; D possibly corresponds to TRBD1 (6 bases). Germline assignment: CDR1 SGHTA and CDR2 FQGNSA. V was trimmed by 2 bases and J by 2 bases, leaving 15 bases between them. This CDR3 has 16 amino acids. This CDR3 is CASSLSPRTANTEAFF. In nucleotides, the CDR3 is TGTGCCAGCAGCTTATCCCCCCGGACAGCAAACACTGAAGCTTTCTTT. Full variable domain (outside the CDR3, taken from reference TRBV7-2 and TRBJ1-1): GAGVSQSPSNKVTEKGKDVELRCDPISGHTALYWYRQSLGQGLEFLIYFQGNSAPDKSGLPSDRFSAERTGGSVSTLTIQRTQQEDSAVYLCASSLSPRTANTEAFFGQGTRLTVV.

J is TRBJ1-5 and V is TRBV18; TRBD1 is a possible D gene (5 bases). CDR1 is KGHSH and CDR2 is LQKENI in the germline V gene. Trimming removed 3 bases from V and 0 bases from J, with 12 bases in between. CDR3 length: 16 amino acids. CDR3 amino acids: CASSPSSGFSNQPQHF. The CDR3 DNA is TGTGCCAGCTCACCTTCTTCAGGGTTTAGCAATCAGCCCCAGCATTTT.

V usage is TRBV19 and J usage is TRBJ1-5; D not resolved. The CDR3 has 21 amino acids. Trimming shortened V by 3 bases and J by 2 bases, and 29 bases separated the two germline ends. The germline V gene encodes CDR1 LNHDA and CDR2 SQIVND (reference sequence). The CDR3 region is CASSIFWPGGSTLSGNQPQHF. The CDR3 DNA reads TGTGCCAGTAGTATCTTCTGGCCAGGCGGATCGACCCTTTCCGGCAATCAGCCCCAGCATTTT.

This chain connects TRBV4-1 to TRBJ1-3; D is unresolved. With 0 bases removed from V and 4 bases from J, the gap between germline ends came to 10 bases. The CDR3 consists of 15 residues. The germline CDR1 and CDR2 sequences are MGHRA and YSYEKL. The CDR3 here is CASSQDAVGGNTIYF. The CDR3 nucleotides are TGCGCCAGCAGCCAAGATGCAGTGGGAGGAAACACCATATATTTT.

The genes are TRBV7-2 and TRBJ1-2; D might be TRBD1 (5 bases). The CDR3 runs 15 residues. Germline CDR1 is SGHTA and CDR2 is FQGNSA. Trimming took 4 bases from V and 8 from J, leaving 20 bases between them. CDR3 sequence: CASSYDRDRPVGYTF. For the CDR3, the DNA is TGTGCCAGCAGCTATGACCGGGACCGGCCCGTCGGCTACACCTTC. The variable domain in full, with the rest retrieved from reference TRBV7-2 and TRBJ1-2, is GAGVSQSPSNKVTEKGKDVELRCDPISGHTALYWYRQSLGQGLEFLIYFQGNSAPDKSGLPSDRFSAERTGGSVSTLTIQRTQQEDSAVYLCASSYDRDRPVGYTFGSGTRLTVV.

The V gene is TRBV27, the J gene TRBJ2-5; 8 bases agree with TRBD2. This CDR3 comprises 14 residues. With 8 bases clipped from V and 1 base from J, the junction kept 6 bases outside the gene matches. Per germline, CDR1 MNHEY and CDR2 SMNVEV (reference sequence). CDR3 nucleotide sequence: TGTGCCAGCGCTAACCTAGCGGGCCAAGAGACCCAGTACTTC. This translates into CASANLAGQETQYF.

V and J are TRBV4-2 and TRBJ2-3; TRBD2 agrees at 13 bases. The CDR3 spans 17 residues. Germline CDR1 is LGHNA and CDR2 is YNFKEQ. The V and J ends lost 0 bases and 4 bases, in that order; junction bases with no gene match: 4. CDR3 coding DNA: TGTGCCAGCAGCCAAGAACGACTAGCGGGGGGAGCAGATACGCAGTATTTT. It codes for CASSQERLAGGADTQYF.

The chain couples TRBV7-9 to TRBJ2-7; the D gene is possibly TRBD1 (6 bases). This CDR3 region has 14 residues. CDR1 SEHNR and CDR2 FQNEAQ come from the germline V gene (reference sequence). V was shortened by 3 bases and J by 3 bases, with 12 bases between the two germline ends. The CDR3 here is CASSLGAGVYEQYF. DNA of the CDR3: TGTGCCAGCAGCTTGGGGGCAGGGGTCTACGAGCAGTACTTC.

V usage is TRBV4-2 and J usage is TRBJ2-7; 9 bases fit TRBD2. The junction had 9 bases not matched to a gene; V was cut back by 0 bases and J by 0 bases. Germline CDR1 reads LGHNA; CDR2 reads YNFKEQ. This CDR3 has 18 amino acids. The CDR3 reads CASSQDRASGVSSYEQYF. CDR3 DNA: TGTGCCAGCAGCCAAGATCGGGCTAGCGGGGTGAGCTCCTACGAGCAGTACTTC.

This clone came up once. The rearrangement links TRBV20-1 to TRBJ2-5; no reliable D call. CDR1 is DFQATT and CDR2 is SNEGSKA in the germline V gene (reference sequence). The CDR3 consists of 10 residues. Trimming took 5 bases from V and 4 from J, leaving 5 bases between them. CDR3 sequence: CSAERETQYF. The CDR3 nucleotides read TGCAGTGCTGAAAGAGAGACCCAGTACTTC.

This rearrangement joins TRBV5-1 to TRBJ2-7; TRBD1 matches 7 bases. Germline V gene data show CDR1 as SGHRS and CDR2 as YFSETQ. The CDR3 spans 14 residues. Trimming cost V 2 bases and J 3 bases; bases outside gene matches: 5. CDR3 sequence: CASSFVDRDYEQYF. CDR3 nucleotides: TGCGCCAGCAGCTTCGTAGACAGGGACTACGAGCAGTACTTC.

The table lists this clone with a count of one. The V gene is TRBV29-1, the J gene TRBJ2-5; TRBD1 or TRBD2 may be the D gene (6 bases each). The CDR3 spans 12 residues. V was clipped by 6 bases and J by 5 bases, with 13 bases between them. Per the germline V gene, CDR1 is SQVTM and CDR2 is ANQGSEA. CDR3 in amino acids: CSVNGGGETQYF. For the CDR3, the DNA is TGCAGCGTGAATGGAGGGGGGGAGACCCAGTACTTC.

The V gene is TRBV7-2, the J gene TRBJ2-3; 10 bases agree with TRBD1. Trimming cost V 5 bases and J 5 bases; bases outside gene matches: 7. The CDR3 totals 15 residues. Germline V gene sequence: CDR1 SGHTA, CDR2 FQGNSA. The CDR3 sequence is CASSLMGQGRDTQYF. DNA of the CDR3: TGTGCCAGCAGCCTTATGGGACAGGGGAGAGATACGCAGTATTTT.

CDR3 loop: CASSYDNEQFF. The DNA of the CDR3 is TGTGCCAGCAGCTATGACAATGAGCAGTTCTTC. The chain is built from TRBV28 and TRBJ2-1; the D is unclear. Per germline, CDR1 MDHEN and CDR2 SYDVKM. With 6 bases removed from V and 5 bases from J, the gap between germline ends came to 5 bases. The CDR3 is made up of 11 amino acids. Full variable domain (rest looked up from reference TRBV28 and TRBJ2-1): DVKVTQSSRYLVKRTGEKVFLECVQDMDHENMFWYRQDPGLGLRLIYFSYDVKMKEKGDIPEGYSVSREKKERFSLILESASTNQTSMYLCASSYDNEQFFGPGTRLTVL.

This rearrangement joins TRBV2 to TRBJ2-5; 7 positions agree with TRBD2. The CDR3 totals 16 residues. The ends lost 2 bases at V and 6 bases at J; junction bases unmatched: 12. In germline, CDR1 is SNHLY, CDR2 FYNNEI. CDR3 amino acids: CASSETAGVLGKTQYF. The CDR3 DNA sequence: TGTGCCAGCAGTGAAACGGCGGGGGTGTTGGGGAAGACCCAGTACTTC.

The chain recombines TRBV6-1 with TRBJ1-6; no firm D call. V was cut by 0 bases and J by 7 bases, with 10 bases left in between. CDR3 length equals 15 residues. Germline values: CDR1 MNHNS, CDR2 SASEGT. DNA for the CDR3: TGTGCCAGCAGTGAAGCCCGGGCAGTAAATTCACCCCTCCACTTT. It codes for CASSEARAVNSPLHF.

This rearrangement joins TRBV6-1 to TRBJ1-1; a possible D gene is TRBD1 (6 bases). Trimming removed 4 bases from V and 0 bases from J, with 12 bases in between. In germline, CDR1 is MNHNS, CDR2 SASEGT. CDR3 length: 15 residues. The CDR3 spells CASSGGGAMNTEAFF. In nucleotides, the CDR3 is TGTGCCAGCAGTGGTGGGGGGGCCATGAACACTGAAGCTTTCTTT.

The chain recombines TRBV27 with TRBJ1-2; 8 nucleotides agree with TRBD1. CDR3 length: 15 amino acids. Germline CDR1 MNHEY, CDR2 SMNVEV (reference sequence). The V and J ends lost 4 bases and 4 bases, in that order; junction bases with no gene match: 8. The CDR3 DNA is TGTGCCAGCAGTTACTCGACAGGGGTGGGCTATGGCTACACCTTC. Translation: CASSYSTGVGYGYTF.

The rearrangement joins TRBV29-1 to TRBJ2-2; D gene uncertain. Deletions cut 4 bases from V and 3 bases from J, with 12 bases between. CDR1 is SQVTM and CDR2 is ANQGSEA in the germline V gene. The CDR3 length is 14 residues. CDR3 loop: CSVVFQLYTGELFF. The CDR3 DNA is TGCAGCGTTGTTTTTCAGCTTTACACCGGGGAGCTGTTTTTT.

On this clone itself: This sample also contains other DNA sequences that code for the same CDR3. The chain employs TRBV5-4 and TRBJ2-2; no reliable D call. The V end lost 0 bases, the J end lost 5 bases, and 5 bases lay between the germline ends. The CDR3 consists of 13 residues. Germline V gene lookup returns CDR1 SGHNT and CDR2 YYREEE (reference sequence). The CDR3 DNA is TGTGCCAGCAGCTTGGCCCCTACCGGGGAGCTGTTTTTT. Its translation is CASSLAPTGELFF.

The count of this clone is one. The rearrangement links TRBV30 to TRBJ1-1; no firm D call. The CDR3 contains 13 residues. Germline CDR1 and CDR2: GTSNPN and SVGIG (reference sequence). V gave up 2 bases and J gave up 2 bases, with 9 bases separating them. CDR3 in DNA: TGTGCCTGGAGTTTCCCCTCTAACACTGAAGCTTTCTTT. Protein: CAWSFPSNTEAFF.

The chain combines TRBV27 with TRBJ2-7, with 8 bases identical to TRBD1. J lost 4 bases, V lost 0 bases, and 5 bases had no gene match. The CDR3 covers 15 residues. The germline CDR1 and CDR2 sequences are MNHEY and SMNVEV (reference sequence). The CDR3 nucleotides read TGTGCCAGCAGTTTATCATGGGACAGGCAATACGAGCAGTACTTC. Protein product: CASSLSWDRQYEQYF.